This T cell receptor beta chain came from a study of blood T cell repertoires in COVID-19. About the study: The study drew acute and convalescent COVID-19 samples from the United States, Italy and Spain. From T cells, B-cell-depleted T cells, or PBMCs came the material, which was cDNA or gDNA.

Under the authors' procedure: It was from reference gene primer amplification that nucleated cell counts were estimated. Assay: immunoSEQ multiplex PCR; the TCRdb copy retains only in-frame clones and omits some. V and J calls and clone size are those listed in that table; D and trimming were worked out from the DNA. The repertoire holds about 85,000 clones, with about four fifths as singletons. J was trimmed by 7 bases and V by 5 bases; bases with no gene match: 11. The germline gives CDR1 SGHNT, CDR2 YYREEE (reference sequence). The CDR3 has 14 residues. The receptor's source is an elderly woman with acute or convalescent COVID-19. The chain joins TRBV5-4 to TRBJ1-1, with 7 bases identical to TRBD1. The material sequenced was peripheral blood. The CDR3 nucleotides read TGTGCCAGCAGGTCCCGCAGGGGGTCGGGTGAAGCTTTCTTT. Its translation: CASRSRRGSGEAFF. The full variable domain, its missing parts supplied by reference TRBV5-4 and TRBJ1-1, is ETGVTQSPTHLIKTRGQQVTLRCSSQSGHNTVSWYQQALGQGPQFIFQYYREEENGRGNFPPRFSGLQFPNYSSELNVNALELDDSALYLCASRSRRGSGEAFFGQGTRLTVV.